One and the same sample provided the 8 T cell receptor beta chains below, sequenced in a study of OX40 agonist ivuxolimab in advanced cancers. The method was immunoSEQ multiplex PCR; TCRdb's version includes in-frame clones alone and lacks a portion of them. The sample has 60,000 to 75,000 clones, approximately 88% seen once; the top ten hold approximately 4.8%. Specimen: CD4+ or CD8+ T cells sorted from blood, collected in a trial of the OX40 agonist ivuxolimab. The receptors stem from an adult with an advanced solid tumor such as melanoma, head and neck, liver or kidney cancer.

The count of this clone is one. The V call is TRBV6-4, the J call TRBJ1-6; D gene unclear. The CDR3 has 15 amino acids. CDR1 MRHNA and CDR2 SNTAGT come from the germline V gene. V was shortened by 0 bases and J by 9 bases, with 12 bases between the two germline ends. The CDR3 spells CASSDSTVGSSPLHF. Written as DNA, the CDR3 is TGTGCCAGCAGTGACTCGACGGTAGGGTCTTCACCCCTCCACTTT.

The gene calls are TRBV4-3 and TRBJ2-1; weak D call: TRBD2 (5 bases). With 0 bases removed from V and 2 bases from J, the gap between germline ends came to 5 bases. The CDR3 is 14 amino acids. Germline V gives CDR1 LGHNA, CDR2 YSLEER. In nucleotides, the CDR3 is TGCGCCAGCAGCCAAGAGCGGGCCTACAATGAGCAGTTCTTC. It is translated as CASSQERAYNEQFF.

This rearrangement joins TRBV7-6 to TRBJ2-1; D unclear. Germline assignment: CDR1 SGHVS and CDR2 FNYEAQ. Trimming took off 0 bases at V and 6 bases at J, with 12 bases between the two ends. The CDR3 consists of 15 residues. The CDR3 sequence is CASSLASGIRNEQFF. DNA of the CDR3: TGTGCCAGCAGCTTAGCGTCTGGGATTCGCAATGAGCAGTTCTTC.

The table lists this clone with a few counts. The chain combines TRBV5-5 with TRBJ2-3; D may be TRBD1 (5 bases). Germline V gene sequence: CDR1 SGHKS, CDR2 YYEKEE (reference sequence). The CDR3 consists of 15 residues. Trimming took off 1 base at V and 0 bases at J, with 9 bases between the two ends. The CDR3 region has the DNA TGTGCCAGCAGCTTGATTCCAGGGAGCACAGATACGCAGTATTTT. Protein: CASSLIPGSTDTQYF.

This chain links TRBV11-3 with TRBJ2-7, with D possibly TRBD2 on 5 matching bases. The CDR3 spans 17 residues. From germline, CDR1 is SGHNT and CDR2 YENEEA. Trimming removed 1 base at V and 3 bases at J, with 19 bases between. CDR3 DNA sequence: TGTGCCAGCAGCTTAGCAAAAGGTTTACGGGAAATCTACGAGCAGTACTTC. Encoded protein: CASSLAKGLREIYEQYF.

The V and J genes are TRBV19 and TRBJ1-1, with 8 bases matching TRBD1. The ends lost 1 base at V and 5 bases at J; junction bases unmatched: 6. Germline CDR1 reads LNHDA; CDR2 reads SQIVND (reference sequence). This CDR3 is 15 amino acids long. The CDR3, as DNA: TGTGCCAGTAGTATAGTTCCAGGGGGCGAAACTGAAGCTTTCTTT. This sequence encodes CASSIVPGGETEAFF.

The CDR3 reads CASSLAGHSSYEQYF. The DNA for the CDR3 is TGTGCCAGCAGCTTAGCGGGGCACAGCTCCTACGAGCAGTACTTC. The V call is TRBV7-9, the J call TRBJ2-7; a possible D gene is TRBD1 (5 bases). This CDR3 region has 15 residues. Germline assignment: CDR1 SEHNR and CDR2 FQNEAQ (reference sequence). V lost 0 bases to trimming and J lost 0 bases, with 9 bases between them.

The CDR3 is CASSRRQGFGPEAFF. The DNA for the CDR3 is TGTGCCAGCAGTCGTCGACAGGGTTTCGGCCCTGAAGCTTTCTTT. This chain connects TRBV28 to TRBJ1-1, with 7 bases that match TRBD1. V lost 5 bases to trimming and J lost 6 bases; unmatched junction nucleotides: 12. Germline assignment: CDR1 MDHEN and CDR2 SYDVKM. There are 15 residues in the CDR3.